The 30 T cell receptor beta chains given below trace back to one sample, sequenced in a study of CD8 T cells in ankylosing spondylitis. General study points: Fewer than ten highly homologous variants made up a TCR beta motif that seemed to typify ankylosing spondylitis blood.

Antigens for these TCRs are unknown. From the 5' RACE reads, TCRdb called clonotypes with MiXCR, one entry per CDR3 protein. The sample lists about 330,000 distinct CDR3 sequences; roughly 8% were seen once. Sequencing was performed on blood, either unsorted or a sorted T cell fraction (not recorded which). These receptor sequences come from a male donor with ankylosing spondylitis.

This clonotype was seen ten or more times. The V and J genes are TRBV3-1 and TRBJ2-7; unclear D gene. Germline CDR1 and CDR2: LGHDT and YNNKEL (reference sequence). CDR3 length: 13 residues. The V gene lost 2 bases and the J gene lost 2 bases, with 7 bases spanning the gap. The CDR3 sequence: CASSQLGAYEQYF. The CDR3 DNA follows: TGTGCCAGCAGCCAATTGGGTGCCTACGAGCAGTACTTC.

The V call is TRBV4-1, the J call TRBJ1-3; D is possibly TRBD1 (6 bases). V dropped 5 bases and J dropped 0 bases, with 11 bases sitting between them. The germline V gene encodes CDR1 MGHRA and CDR2 YSYEKL. The CDR3 loop spans 15 amino acids. The CDR3 is CASSSGRGSGNTIYF. The CDR3 DNA follows: TGCGCCAGCAGCTCCGGCAGGGGCTCTGGAAACACCATATATTTT.

In this sample, this clonotype turned up many times. The chain employs TRBV29-1 and TRBJ2-1; possibly TRBD2 for D (7 bases). The CDR3 has 12 amino acids. V was pared by 1 base and J by 12 bases, with 13 bases between. CDR1 and CDR2 from the germline V gene are SQVTM and ANQGSEA. The CDR3 DNA reads as TGCAGCGTTGAAGGGGAGGGGGTCTGGCAGTTCTTC. Encoded protein: CSVEGEGVWQFF.

The J gene is TRBJ1-4, the V gene TRBV20-1, with TRBD1 matching over 8 bases. Germline-derived CDR1 and CDR2 are DFQATT and SNEGSKA (reference sequence). V lost 6 bases and J lost 3; bases outside the gene matches: 6. The CDR3 is 14 residues long. The CDR3 nucleotides read TGCAGTGCAACACCGGGACAGGCTAATGAAAAACTGTTTTTT. Protein: CSATPGQANEKLFF.

This clonotype appeared a few times. This rearrangement joins TRBV19 to TRBJ2-7; D is undetermined. Germline-derived CDR1 and CDR2 are LNHDA and SQIVND (reference sequence). This CDR3 contains 13 residues. V dropped 2 bases and J dropped 3 bases, with 8 bases sitting between them. The CDR3 DNA sequence: TGTGCCAGTAGTATAAATCCCAGCTACGAGCAGTACTTC. Protein: CASSINPSYEQYF.

This clonotype has only a few counts. The V gene is TRBV20-1, the J gene TRBJ2-2, with 12 bases aligning to TRBD2. CDR3 length: 15 amino acids. From germline, CDR1 is DFQATT and CDR2 SNEGSKA (reference sequence). J was trimmed by 7 bases and V by 6 bases; bases with no gene match: 9. The CDR3 nucleotides read TGCAGTGCACAGCTAGCGGGAGGGGGAGGCGGGGAGCTGTTTTTT. Translating gives CSAQLAGGGGGELFF.

The rearrangement uses TRBV3-1 and TRBJ2-2; no firm D call. Germline V gene sequence: CDR1 LGHDT, CDR2 YNNKEL (reference sequence). Trimming removed 6 bases at V and 1 base at J, with 6 bases between. The CDR3 is 13 amino acids. The CDR3 region is CASSPMNTGELFF. CDR3 nucleotides: TGTGCCAGCAGTCCGATGAACACCGGGGAGCTGTTTTTT.

In its sample, this clonotype was seen many times. The chain links TRBV18 to TRBJ2-5, with a possible D match to TRBD2 (5 bases). Germline CDR1 is KGHSH and CDR2 is LQKENI. The CDR3 is made up of 12 amino acids. Trimming pared 2 bases from V and 4 bases from J, leaving 5 bases between. The CDR3 reads CASSPEGETQYF. The CDR3 nucleotides read TGTGCCAGCTCACCAGAGGGAGAGACCCAGTACTTC.

The rearrangement uses TRBV27 and TRBJ2-1, with 7 positions matching TRBD2. Germline V CDR1 and CDR2: MNHEY, SMNVEV (reference sequence). Trimming removed 4 bases from V and 6 bases from J; junction bases left unmatched: 6. The CDR3 is 14 residues long. The CDR3 spells CASSSWGGSNEQFF. As DNA, the CDR3 is TGTGCCAGCAGTTCGTGGGGCGGGAGCAATGAGCAGTTCTTC.

This clonotype was picked up a small number of times. V and J are TRBV28 and TRBJ2-2; TRBD1 aligns across 9 bases. Germline CDR1 MDHEN, CDR2 SYDVKM. The CDR3 totals 16 residues. With V trimmed by 5 bases and J by 4 bases, 8 bases remained unmatched. CDR3 sequence: CASSPPGQGATGELFF. DNA of the CDR3: TGTGCCAGCAGTCCTCCGGGACAGGGAGCCACCGGGGAGCTGTTTTTT.

The table lists this clonotype with a few counts. This chain connects TRBV7-3 to TRBJ2-3; D is ambiguous. This CDR3 comprises 16 residues. V lost 1 base, J lost 0 bases, and 11 bases lay in between. The germline V gene has CDR1 SGHTA and CDR2 FQGTGA. The CDR3 DNA is TGTGCCAGCAGCTTAATGGCTGCCACTAGCACAGATACGCAGTATTTT. This codes for CASSLMAATSTDTQYF.

This clonotype was recorded a few times. This rearrangement joins TRBV18 to TRBJ2-2, with TRBD2 matching over 8 bases. The CDR3 is 17 amino acids. J lost 3 bases, V lost 2 bases, and 8 bases had no gene match. The germline CDR1 and CDR2 sequences are KGHSH and LQKENI. CDR3: CASSPLKVAGYTGELFF. In DNA, the CDR3 is TGTGCCAGCTCACCATTGAAGGTAGCGGGATACACCGGGGAGCTGTTTTTT.

This clonotype was seen a few times. This rearrangement joins TRBV6-5 to TRBJ2-3, with TRBD2 as a possible D gene (5 bases). Trimming cost V 2 bases and J 1 base, with 13 bases left between them. This CDR3 has 16 residues. Germline CDR1 is MNHEY and CDR2 is SVGAGI. DNA of the CDR3: TGTGCCAGCAGTTACAGAGCGGCCCACCGCACAGATACGCAGTATTTT. Translated, it gives CASSYRAAHRTDTQYF.

This clonotype showed up just a few times. This sequence joins TRBV12-3 or TRBV12-4 and TRBJ1-2; D is unclear. CDR3 length: 14 residues. V was clipped by 8 bases and J by 5 bases, with 18 bases between them. CDR3 in DNA: TGTGCCAGCTCGGTGGGTCCAAGAGCTTATGGCTACACCTTC. Protein sequence: CASSVGPRAYGYTF.

This clonotype was recorded many times. CDR3 coding DNA: TGTGCCAGCAGCCTCGAGAGAAGAGAAGGCTACACCTTC. Its protein is CASSLERREGYTF. This rearrangement joins TRBV4-2 to TRBJ1-2; D remains ambiguous. V lost 4 bases to trimming and J lost 8 bases, with 14 bases between them. The germline CDR1 and CDR2 sequences are LGHNA and YNFKEQ. This CDR3 has 13 amino acids.

This clonotype was found many times. The chain recombines TRBV21-1 with TRBJ2-2. TRBV21-1 is a documented pseudogene. This CDR3 region has 19 residues. This chain's CDR3 is CASSKGTADPTTNTGELFF. In DNA form, the CDR3 reads TGTGCCAGCAGCAAAGGGACCGCAGACCCCACAACGAACACCGGGGAGCTGTTTTTT.

The rearrangement uses TRBV4-3 and TRBJ1-2; D is uncertain. Deletions cut 0 bases from V and 4 bases from J, with 15 bases between. CDR3 length: 16 amino acids. CDR1 LGHNA and CDR2 YSLEER come from the germline V gene. CDR3 nucleotides: TGCGCCAGCAGCCAAGATACGGCATCCCTAGGCTATGGCTACACCTTC. It specifies CASSQDTASLGYGYTF.

This clonotype was detected a few times. This chain links TRBV7-6 with TRBJ2-3; D possibly corresponds to TRBD1 (5 bases). The CDR3 runs 17 residues. V lost 5 bases and J 0 bases, leaving 18 bases between the germline ends. The germline CDR1 and CDR2 sequences are SGHVS and FNYEAQ. The CDR3 spells CASSEQVGGPSTDTQYF. Here the CDR3 DNA reads TGTGCCAGCAGCGAACAGGTTGGCGGACCTAGCACAGATACGCAGTATTTT. Based on the CDR3 plus reference TRBV7-6 and TRBJ2-3, the full variable domain is GAGVSQSPRYKVTKRGQDVALRCDPISGHVSLYWYRQALGQGPEFLTYFNYEAQQDKSGLPNDRFSAERPEGSISTLTIQRTEQRDSAMYRCASSEQVGGPSTDTQYFGPGTRLTVL.

This clonotype was seen ten or more times. The V call is TRBV7-2, the J call TRBJ2-1; D unclear. Trimming stripped 4 bases from V and 4 bases from J, with 14 bases between. The CDR3 totals 15 residues. CDR1 is SGHTA and CDR2 is FQGNSA in the germline V gene. In nucleotides, the CDR3 is TGTGCCAGCAGCTCTCACCTGTTCCTTTACAATGAGCAGTTCTTC. Its translation: CASSSHLFLYNEQFF. The variable domain in full, with the rest retrieved from reference TRBV7-2 and TRBJ2-1, is GAGVSQSPSNKVTEKGKDVELRCDPISGHTALYWYRQSLGQGLEFLIYFQGNSAPDKSGLPSDRFSAERTGGSVSTLTIQRTQQEDSAVYLCASSSHLFLYNEQFFGPGTRLTVL.

This clonotype was counted many times. The CDR3: CATSGHPTNQPQHF. The CDR3 coding sequence is TGTGCCACCAGTGGACATCCAACCAATCAGCCCCAGCATTTT. This chain joins TRBV24-1 and TRBJ1-5; D remains unclear. Trimming left V 5 bases short and J 3 bases short, with 10 bases between. The CDR3 has 14 amino acids. CDR1 is KGHDR and CDR2 is SFDVKD in the germline V gene.

There are a few counts of this clonotype. This rearrangement joins TRBV7-9 to TRBJ2-5; maybe TRBD2 (5 bases). Trimming pared 5 bases from V and 5 bases from J, leaving 12 bases between. This CDR3 is 13 amino acids long. Germline CDR1 is SEHNR and CDR2 is FQNEAQ (reference sequence). The CDR3 nucleotides are TGTGCCAGCAGCCGAAGCGGTGGGGAGACCCAGTACTTC. This sequence encodes CASSRSGGETQYF.

This clonotype was detected ten times or more. The chain joins TRBV5-1 to TRBJ2-2, with D perhaps given as TRBD1 or TRBD2 (5 bases each). Deletions cut 4 bases from V and 2 bases from J, with 12 bases between. CDR1 and CDR2 (germline): SGHRS, YFSETQ. The CDR3 is made up of 15 amino acids. For the CDR3, the DNA is TGCGCCAGCAGCCCGGGACCGCAAAACACCGGGGAGCTGTTTTTT. It codes for CASSPGPQNTGELFF.

This clonotype showed up just a few times. CDR3 in amino acids: CASSSWAGANVLTF. Written as DNA, the CDR3 is TGCGCCAGCAGTAGCTGGGCTGGGGCCAACGTCCTGACTTTC. This sequence joins TRBV5-1 and TRBJ2-6; D uncertain. Trimming shortened V by 5 bases and J by 2 bases, and 8 bases separated the two germline ends. CDR1 is SGHRS, CDR2 YFSETQ, per germline. This CDR3 comprises 14 residues.

The rearrangement joins TRBV12-3 or TRBV12-4 to TRBJ2-1; 12 bases are a match to TRBD2. This CDR3 comprises 16 residues. Unmatched junction bases numbered 6, after V lost 0 bases and J lost 9 bases. The CDR3 here is CASSLAPSGRAFEQFF. The DNA for the CDR3 is TGTGCCAGCAGTTTAGCTCCTAGCGGGAGGGCCTTTGAGCAGTTCTTC.

The gene calls are TRBV12-3 or TRBV12-4 and TRBJ2-5; 8 bases line up with TRBD2. The CDR3 contains 15 residues. Losses at the gene ends were 5 bases for V and 3 bases for J; bases not matched to a gene: 8. CDR3 sequence: CASSILTSGEETQYF. CDR3 bases: TGTGCCAGCAGTATCTTAACTAGCGGCGAAGAGACCCAGTACTTC.

In this sample, this clonotype turned up many times. This chain joins TRBV6-1 and TRBJ1-5; tentatively, D is TRBD1 (5 bases). The CDR3 runs 13 residues. The V gene's germline CDR1 is MNHNS and CDR2 SASEGT. Trimming pared 1 base from V and 6 bases from J, leaving 7 bases between. CDR3 sequence: CASSEGGAQPQHF. The CDR3 DNA follows: TGTGCCAGCAGTGAAGGAGGGGCTCAGCCCCAGCATTTT.

This clonotype came up a few times. The gene calls are TRBV29-1 and TRBJ2-5; 8 bases are shared with TRBD1. Looked up from germline, CDR1 is SQVTM and CDR2 is ANQGSEA. The CDR3 is 14 residues long. V lost 7 bases to trimming and J lost 5 bases; unmatched junction nucleotides: 12. In nucleotides, the CDR3 is TGCAGCGCGACTAATGGACAGGGTGGGGAGACCCAGTACTTC. Residues: CSATNGQGGETQYF.

This clonotype was seen many times. The junction does not match germline at one end; this may be a read error. The rearrangement uses TRBV28 and TRBJ1-6; perhaps TRBD1 as D (5 bases). The CDR3 sequence is 13 residues long. CDR1 is MDHEN and CDR2 is SYDVKM in the germline V gene. The DNA for the CDR3 is TGTGCCAGCAGTTTATACCAGGGAGGCCACCCAAACTTT. It specifies CASSLYQGGHPNF.

This clonotype was seen many times. The J gene is TRBJ1-4, the V gene TRBV28; D call uncertain. The CDR3 is 13 residues long. CDR1 and CDR2 (germline): MDHEN, SYDVKM. The V end lost 1 base, the J end lost 6 bases, and 6 bases lay between the germline ends. The CDR3 DNA reads as TGTGCCAGCAGTTTATTGAAAGATGAAAAACTGTTTTTT. Amino acid sequence: CASSLLKDEKLFF.

There are a few counts of this clonotype. The chain recombines TRBV5-6 with TRBJ2-7; TRBD1 agrees at 8 bases. CDR3 length: 14 residues. The V gene's germline CDR1 is SGHDT and CDR2 YYEEEE. Germline trimming cut 0 bases from V and 5 bases from J; bases unmatched to any gene: 4. The CDR3 loop is CASSLGTGINEQYF. The DNA for the CDR3 is TGTGCCAGCAGCTTGGGGACAGGGATAAACGAGCAGTACTTC.